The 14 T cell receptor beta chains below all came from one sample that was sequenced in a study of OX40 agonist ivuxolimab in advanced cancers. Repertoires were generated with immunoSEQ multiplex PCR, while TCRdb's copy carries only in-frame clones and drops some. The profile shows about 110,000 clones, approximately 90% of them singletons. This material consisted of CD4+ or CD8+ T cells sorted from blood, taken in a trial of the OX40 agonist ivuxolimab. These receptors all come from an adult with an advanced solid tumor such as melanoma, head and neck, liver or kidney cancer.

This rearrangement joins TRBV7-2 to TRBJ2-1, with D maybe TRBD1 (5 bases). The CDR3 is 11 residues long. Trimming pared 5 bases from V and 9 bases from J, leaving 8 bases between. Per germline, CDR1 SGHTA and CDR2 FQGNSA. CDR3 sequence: CASSPRGEQFF. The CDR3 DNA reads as TGTGCCAGCAGCCCAAGGGGTGAGCAGTTCTTC. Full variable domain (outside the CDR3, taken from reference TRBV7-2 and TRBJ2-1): GAGVSQSPSNKVTEKGKDVELRCDPISGHTALYWYRQSLGQGLEFLIYFQGNSAPDKSGLPSDRFSAERTGGSVSTLTIQRTQQEDSAVYLCASSPRGEQFFGPGTRLTVL.

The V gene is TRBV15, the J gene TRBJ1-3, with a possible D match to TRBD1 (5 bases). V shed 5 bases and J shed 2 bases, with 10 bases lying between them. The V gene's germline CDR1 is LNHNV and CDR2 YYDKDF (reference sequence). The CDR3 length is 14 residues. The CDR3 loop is CATSGGTPGNTIYF. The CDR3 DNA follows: TGTGCCACCAGCGGAGGGACGCCTGGAAACACCATATATTTT.

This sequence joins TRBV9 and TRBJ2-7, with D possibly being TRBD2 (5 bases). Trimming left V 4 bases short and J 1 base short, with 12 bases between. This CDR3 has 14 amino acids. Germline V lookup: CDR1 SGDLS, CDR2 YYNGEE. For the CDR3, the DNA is TGTGCCAGCAGCTCCTTAACGGGGTCCTACGAGCAGTACTTC. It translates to CASSSLTGSYEQYF.

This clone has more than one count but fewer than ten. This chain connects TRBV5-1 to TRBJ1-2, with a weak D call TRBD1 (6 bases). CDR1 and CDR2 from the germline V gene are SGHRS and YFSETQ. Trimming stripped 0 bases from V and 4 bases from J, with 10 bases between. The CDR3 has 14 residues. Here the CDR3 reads CASSLGRGIYGYTF. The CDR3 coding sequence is TGCGCCAGCAGCTTGGGCAGGGGAATCTATGGCTACACCTTC.

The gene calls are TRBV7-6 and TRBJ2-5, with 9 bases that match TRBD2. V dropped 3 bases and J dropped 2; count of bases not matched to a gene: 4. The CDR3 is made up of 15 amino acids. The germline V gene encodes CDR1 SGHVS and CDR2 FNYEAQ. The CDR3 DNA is TGTGCCAGCAGCTTTTTTGCGGGAGGGCAAGAGACCCAGTACTTC. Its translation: CASSFFAGGQETQYF.

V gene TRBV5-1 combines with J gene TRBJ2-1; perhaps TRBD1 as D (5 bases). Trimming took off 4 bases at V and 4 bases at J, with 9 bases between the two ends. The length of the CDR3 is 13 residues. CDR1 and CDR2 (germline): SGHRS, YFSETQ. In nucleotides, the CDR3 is TGCGCCAGCAGCCCTACAGGTTACAATGAGCAGTTCTTC. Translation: CASSPTGYNEQFF.

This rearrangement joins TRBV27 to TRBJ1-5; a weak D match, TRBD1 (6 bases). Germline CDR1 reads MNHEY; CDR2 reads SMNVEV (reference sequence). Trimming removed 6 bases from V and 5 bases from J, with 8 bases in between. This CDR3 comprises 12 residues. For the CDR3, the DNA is TGTGCCAGCAGAAACAGGGATCAGCCCCAGCATTTT. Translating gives CASRNRDQPQHF.

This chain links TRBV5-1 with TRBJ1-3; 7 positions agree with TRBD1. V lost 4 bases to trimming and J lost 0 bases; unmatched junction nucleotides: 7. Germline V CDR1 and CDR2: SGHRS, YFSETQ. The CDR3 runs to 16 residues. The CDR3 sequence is CASSATGVNSGNTIYF. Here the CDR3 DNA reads TGCGCCAGCAGCGCTACAGGGGTGAACTCTGGAAACACCATATATTTT.

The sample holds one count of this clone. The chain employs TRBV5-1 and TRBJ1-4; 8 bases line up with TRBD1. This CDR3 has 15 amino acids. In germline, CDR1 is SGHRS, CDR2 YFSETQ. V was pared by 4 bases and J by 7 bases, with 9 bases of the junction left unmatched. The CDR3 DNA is TGCGCCAGCAGCACCGACAGGGGAGGTGGTGAAAAACTGTTTTTT. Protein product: CASSTDRGGGEKLFF.

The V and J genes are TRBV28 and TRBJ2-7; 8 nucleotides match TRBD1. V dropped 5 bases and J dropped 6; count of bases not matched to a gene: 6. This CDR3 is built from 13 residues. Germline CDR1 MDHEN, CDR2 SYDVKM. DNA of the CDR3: TGTGCCAGCAGTGGGACAGGCAAAGCCGAGCAGTACTTC. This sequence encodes CASSGTGKAEQYF.

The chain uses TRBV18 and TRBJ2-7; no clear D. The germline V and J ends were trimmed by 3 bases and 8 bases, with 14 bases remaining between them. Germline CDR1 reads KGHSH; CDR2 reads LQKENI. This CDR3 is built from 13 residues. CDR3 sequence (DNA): TGTGCCAGCTCACCCTCGGTTGAATGGAAGCAGTACTTC. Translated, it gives CASSPSVEWKQYF.

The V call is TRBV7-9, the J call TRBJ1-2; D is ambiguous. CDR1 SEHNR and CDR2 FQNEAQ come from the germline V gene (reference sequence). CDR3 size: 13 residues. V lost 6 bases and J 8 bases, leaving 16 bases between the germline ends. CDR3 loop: CASSLPEGRGYTF. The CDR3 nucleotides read TGTGCCAGCAGTCTCCCGGAGGGTAGGGGCTACACCTTC.

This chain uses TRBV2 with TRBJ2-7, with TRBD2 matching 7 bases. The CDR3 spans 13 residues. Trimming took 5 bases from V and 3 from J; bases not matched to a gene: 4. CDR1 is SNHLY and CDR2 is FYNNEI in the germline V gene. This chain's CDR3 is CASSWEGFYEQYF. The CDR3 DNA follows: TGTGCCAGCAGTTGGGAGGGGTTCTACGAGCAGTACTTC.

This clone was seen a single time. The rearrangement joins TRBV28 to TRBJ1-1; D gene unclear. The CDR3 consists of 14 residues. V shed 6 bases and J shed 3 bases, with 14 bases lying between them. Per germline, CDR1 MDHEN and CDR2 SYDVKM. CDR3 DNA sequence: TGTGCCAGCAGCCTCCAGCCTTTTGACACTGAAGCTTTCTTT. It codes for CASSLQPFDTEAFF.